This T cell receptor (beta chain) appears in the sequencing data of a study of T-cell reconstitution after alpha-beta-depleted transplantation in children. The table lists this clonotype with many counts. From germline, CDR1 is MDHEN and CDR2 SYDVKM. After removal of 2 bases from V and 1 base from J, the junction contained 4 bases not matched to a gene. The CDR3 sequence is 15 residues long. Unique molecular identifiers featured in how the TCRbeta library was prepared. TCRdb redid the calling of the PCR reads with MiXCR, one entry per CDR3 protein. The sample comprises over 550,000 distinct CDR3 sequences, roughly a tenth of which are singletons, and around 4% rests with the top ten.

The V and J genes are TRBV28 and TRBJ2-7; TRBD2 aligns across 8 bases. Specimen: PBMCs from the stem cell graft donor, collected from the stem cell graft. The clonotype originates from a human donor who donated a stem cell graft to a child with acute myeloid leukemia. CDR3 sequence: CASSLGGGPSYEQYF. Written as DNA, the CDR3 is TGTGCCAGCAGTTTAGGCGGGGGGCCATCCTACGAGCAGTACTTC.